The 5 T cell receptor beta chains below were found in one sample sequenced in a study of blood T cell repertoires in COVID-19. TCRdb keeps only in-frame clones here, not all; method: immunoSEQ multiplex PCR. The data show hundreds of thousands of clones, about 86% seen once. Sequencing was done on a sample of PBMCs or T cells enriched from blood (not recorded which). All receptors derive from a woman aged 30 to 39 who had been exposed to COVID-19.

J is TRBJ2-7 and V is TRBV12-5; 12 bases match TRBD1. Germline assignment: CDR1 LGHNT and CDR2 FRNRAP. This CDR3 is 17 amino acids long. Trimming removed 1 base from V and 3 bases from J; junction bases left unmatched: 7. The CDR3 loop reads CASGLARGTGGFYEQYF. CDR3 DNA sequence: TGTGCTAGTGGTTTGGCCCGGGGGACAGGGGGCTTCTACGAGCAGTACTTC.

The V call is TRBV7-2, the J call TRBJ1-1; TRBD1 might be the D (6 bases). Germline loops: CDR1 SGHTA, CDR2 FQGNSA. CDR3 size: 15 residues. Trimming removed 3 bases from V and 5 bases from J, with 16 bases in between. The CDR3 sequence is CASSLVRTARTEAFF. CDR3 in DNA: TGTGCCAGCAGCTTGGTCCGGACAGCTAGGACTGAAGCTTTCTTT.

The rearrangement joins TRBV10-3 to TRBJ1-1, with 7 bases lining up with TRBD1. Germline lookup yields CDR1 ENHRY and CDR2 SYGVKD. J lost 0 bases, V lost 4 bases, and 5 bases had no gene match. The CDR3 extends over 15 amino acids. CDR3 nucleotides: TGTGCCATCAGTGTCGGGACAGCTTTGAACACTGAAGCTTTCTTT. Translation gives CAISVGTALNTEAFF.

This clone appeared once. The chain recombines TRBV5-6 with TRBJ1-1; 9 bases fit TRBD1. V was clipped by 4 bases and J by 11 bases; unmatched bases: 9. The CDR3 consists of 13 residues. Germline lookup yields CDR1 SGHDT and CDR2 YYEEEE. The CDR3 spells CASSPGTGLLAFF. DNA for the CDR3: TGTGCCAGCAGCCCTGGGACAGGGCTGTTGGCTTTCTTT.

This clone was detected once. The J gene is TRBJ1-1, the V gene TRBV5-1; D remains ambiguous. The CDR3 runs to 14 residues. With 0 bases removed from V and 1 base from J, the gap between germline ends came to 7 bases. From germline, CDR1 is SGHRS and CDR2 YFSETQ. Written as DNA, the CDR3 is TGCGCCAGCAGCTTGGGGCACCCGAACACTGAAGCTTTCTTT. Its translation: CASSLGHPNTEAFF.